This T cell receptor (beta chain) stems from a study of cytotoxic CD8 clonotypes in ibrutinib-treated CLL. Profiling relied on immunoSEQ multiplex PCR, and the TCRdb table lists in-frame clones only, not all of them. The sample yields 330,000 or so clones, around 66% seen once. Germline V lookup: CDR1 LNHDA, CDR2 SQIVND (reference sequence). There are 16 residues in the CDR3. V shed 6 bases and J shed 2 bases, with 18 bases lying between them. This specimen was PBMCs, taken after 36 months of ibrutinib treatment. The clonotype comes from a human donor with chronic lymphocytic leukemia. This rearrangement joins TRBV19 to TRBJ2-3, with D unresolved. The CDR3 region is CASSTTHIRSTDTQYF. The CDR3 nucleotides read TGTGCCAGTAGCACCACCCATATTAGGTCCACAGATACGCAGTATTTT.